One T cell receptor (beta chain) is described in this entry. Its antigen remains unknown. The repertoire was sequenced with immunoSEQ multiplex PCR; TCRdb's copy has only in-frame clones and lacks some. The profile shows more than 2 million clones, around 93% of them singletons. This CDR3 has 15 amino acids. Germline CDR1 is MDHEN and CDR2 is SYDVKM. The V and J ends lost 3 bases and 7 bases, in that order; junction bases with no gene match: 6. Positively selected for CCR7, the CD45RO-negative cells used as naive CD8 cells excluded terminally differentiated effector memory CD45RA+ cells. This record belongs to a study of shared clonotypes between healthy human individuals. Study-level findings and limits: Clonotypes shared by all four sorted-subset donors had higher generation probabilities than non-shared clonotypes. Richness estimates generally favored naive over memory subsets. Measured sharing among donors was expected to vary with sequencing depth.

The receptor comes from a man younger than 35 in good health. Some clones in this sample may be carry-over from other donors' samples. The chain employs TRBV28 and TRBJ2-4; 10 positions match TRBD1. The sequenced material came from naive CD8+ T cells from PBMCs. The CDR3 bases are TGTGCCAGCAGTTTTGGGACAGGGGTATTTAACATTCAGTACTTC. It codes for CASSFGTGVFNIQYF.